The 13 T cell receptor beta chains listed next were all sequenced from one sample in a study of cytomegalovirus exposure and HLA in healthy donors. In the PCR, 60 Vbeta and 13 Jbeta primers were used. Here immunoSEQ multiplex PCR was the method, and the copy in TCRdb shows in-frame clones only, minus some. Among roughly 160,000 clones listed, about 80% were seen once. Sequences were obtained from PBMCs. These receptor sequences come from a woman between 45 and 60 years old in good health and CMV-seropositive.

With respect to this clone: Other DNA sequences from this sample encode an identical CDR3 as well. The CDR3 DNA sequence: TGTGCCAGCAGTTTATCGCGTTCCTACGAGCAGTACTTC. Translation gives CASSLSRSYEQYF. The rearrangement uses TRBV27 and TRBJ2-7; D gene uncertain. Germline CDR1 MNHEY, CDR2 SMNVEV (reference sequence). CDR3 size: 13 residues. Trimming took off 0 bases at V and 1 base at J, with 4 bases between the two ends.

The chain combines TRBV29-1 with TRBJ1-1, with 9 bases fitting TRBD1. The junction had 10 bases not matched to a gene; V was cut back by 6 bases and J by 5 bases. The CDR3 contains 14 residues. CDR1 is SQVTM, CDR2 ANQGSEA, per germline. In DNA, the CDR3 is TGCAGCGTCGCCACAGGGGGCGGCAATACTGAAGCTTTCTTT. This encodes CSVATGGGNTEAFF.

CDR3: CASSIGEPPPSSGRPHNEQFF. CDR3 nucleotide sequence: TGTGCCAGTAGTATAGGGGAACCACCCCCTTCTAGCGGGAGGCCCCACAATGAGCAGTTCTTC. The V gene is TRBV19, the J gene TRBJ2-1; 11 bases fit TRBD2. This CDR3 is built from 21 residues. CDR1 and CDR2 (germline): LNHDA, SQIVND (reference sequence). V shed 1 base and J 5 bases; nucleotides not matched to a gene: 19.

This clone was detected a few times. The rearrangement links TRBV28 to TRBJ1-1, with D unresolved. From germline, CDR1 is MDHEN and CDR2 SYDVKM. V was trimmed by 8 bases and J by 5 bases, leaving 9 bases between them. The CDR3 is made up of 11 amino acids. CDR3 DNA sequence: TGTGCCAGCGGGAGGGCAACTGAAGCTTTCTTT. This translates into CASGRATEAFF.

This clone was found once. The chain couples TRBV4-3 to TRBJ2-2; the match to TRBD2 covers 7 bases. The junction had 12 bases not matched to a gene; V was cut back by 0 bases and J by 5 bases. The CDR3 covers 18 residues. Germline V gives CDR1 LGHNA, CDR2 YSLEER. The CDR3 DNA sequence: TGCGCCAGCAGCCAAGAAGCCGTCCAAGCGGGGATAACCGGGGAGCTGTTTTTT. Its protein is CASSQEAVQAGITGELFF.

This clone showed up just a few times. This chain's CDR3 is CASTPRRANTEAFF. The CDR3 DNA follows: TGTGCCAGCACCCCGCGCAGGGCGAACACTGAAGCTTTCTTT. V usage is TRBV2 and J usage is TRBJ1-1; maybe TRBD1 (5 bases). The CDR3 totals 14 residues. Germline CDR1 is SNHLY and CDR2 is FYNNEI. V lost 7 bases to trimming and J lost 1 base, with 13 bases between them.

V usage is TRBV6-6 and J usage is TRBJ1-5; possible D gene TRBD1, 5 bases. Germline CDR1 is MNHNY and CDR2 is SVGAGI (reference sequence). This CDR3 spans 15 amino acids. Trimming pared 7 bases from V and 7 bases from J, leaving 20 bases between. The CDR3 here is CASTTTRPGPQPQHF. For the CDR3, the DNA is TGTGCCAGCACCACTACCCGGCCAGGGCCCCAGCCCCAGCATTTT.

This chain connects TRBV6-7 to TRBJ1-3; D is unclear. TRBV6-7 is reported as an ORF; its role is uncertain. CDR3 length equals 16 residues. The V end was cut by 2 bases, the J end by 2 bases, with 13 bases between. The CDR3: CASSYPWRLPGNTIYF. The DNA for the CDR3 is TGTGCCAGCAGTTACCCCTGGAGATTACCTGGAAACACCATATATTTT.

The rearrangement joins TRBV27 to TRBJ2-7; TRBD1 matches 12 bases. The CDR3 runs to 15 residues. Germline V gene data show CDR1 as MNHEY and CDR2 as SMNVEV (reference sequence). The junction had 9 bases not matched to a gene; V was cut back by 5 bases and J by 7 bases. The CDR3 nucleotides are TGTGCCAGCAGTCAATCCGGGGACAGGGGGCGGGAGCAGTACTTC. As protein: CASSQSGDRGREQYF.

CDR3 in DNA: TGTGCCAGCAGTCCACTGACTAGCGGGAGCCACAATGAGCAGTTCTTC. It translates to CASSPLTSGSHNEQFF. V is TRBV2 and J is TRBJ2-1; 12 bases line up with TRBD2. The ends lost 5 bases at V and 5 bases at J; junction bases unmatched: 7. The CDR3 loop spans 16 amino acids. Germline V gives CDR1 SNHLY, CDR2 FYNNEI.

The chain links TRBV5-5 to TRBJ1-2; 9 bases are a match to TRBD1. CDR1 is SGHKS and CDR2 is YYEKEE in the germline V gene (reference sequence). V lost 3 bases to trimming and J lost 4 bases; unmatched junction nucleotides: 13. The CDR3 runs to 17 residues. For the CDR3, the DNA is TGTGCCAGCAGCTCACAGGGGGCTAGTTCGCGAGTCTATGGCTACACCTTC. It is translated as CASSSQGASSRVYGYTF. Combining the CDR3 with reference TRBV5-5 and TRBJ1-2 gives the whole variable domain DAGVTQSPTHLIKTRGQQVTLRCSPISGHKSVSWYQQVLGQGPQFIFQYYEKEERGRGNFPDRFSARQFPNYSSELNVNALLLGDSALYLCASSSQGASSRVYGYTFGSGTRLTVV.

The J gene is TRBJ2-2, the V gene TRBV5-5; 8 bases fit TRBD1. Germline V gives CDR1 SGHKS, CDR2 YYEKEE (reference sequence). This CDR3 contains 15 residues. With V trimmed by 2 bases and J by 1 base, 1 base remained unmatched. The CDR3 loop is CASSFGQGNTGELFF. CDR3 sequence (DNA): TGTGCCAGCAGCTTCGGACAGGGGAACACCGGGGAGCTGTTTTTT.

This clone showed up just a few times. The rearrangement uses TRBV2 and TRBJ2-3, with TRBD1 as a possible D gene (5 bases). The CDR3 has 14 amino acids. Germline values: CDR1 SNHLY, CDR2 FYNNEI. Between the trimmed V and J ends, which lost 6 bases and 2 bases, there was a span of 12 bases. CDR3 nucleotides: TGTGCCAGCAGAAAAGGACACGACACAGATACGCAGTATTTT. This codes for CASRKGHDTDTQYF. Full variable domain (remainder filled in from reference TRBV2 and TRBJ2-3): EPEVTQTPSHQVTQMGQEVILRCVPISNHLYFYWYRQILGQKVEFLVSFYNNEISEKSEIFDDQFSVERPDGSNFTLKIRSTKLEDSAMYFCASRKGHDTDTQYFGPGTRLTVL.